The entry that follows covers one T cell receptor beta chain sequence. The clone's antigen remains unknown. The record has no base qualities; no much larger clone is one base away. V was cut back by 2 bases and J by 6 bases, leaving a gap of 6 bases between them. Including cysteine and phenylalanine, the CDR3 has 12 amino acids. Only CDR3 DNA is held: 36 bases, read in frame from base 1. CDR1 and CDR2, looked up from the germline V gene, are MDHEN and SYDVKM. The sample belongs to a study of blood T cell repertoires in COVID-19 (TCRdb year 2020). About the investigation overall: The collaborator samples originated in the United States, Italy and Spain and spanned the acute and convalescent phases of COVID-19. The samples were drawn from the first 160 participants of the ongoing ImmuneRACE study and from roughly 1,300 subjects provided by 6 global collaborators. The repertoires were made available in a free public database intended to serve as a resource for research on the immune response to SARS-CoV-2. The material from the prospective study consisted of cDNA or gDNA derived from T cells, B-cell-depleted T cells, or PBMCs. Where available, HLA class I and class II types were taken from metadata supplied by the sample provider and were not determined by assay-based typing. A de-identified subject ID, COVID-19 status, age in years and sex were almost always included in the sample metadata. Deeply sampled blood TCRbeta repertoires from subjects exposed to, actively infected with, or recovered from COVID-19 were included in the dataset. Overall study outcomes, separate from this receptor: The amount of clinical and demographic metadata varied by source and participant and was provided uncurated.

TCRbeta CDR3 regions were amplified from genomic DNA by means of the immunoSEQ Assay, a bias-controlled multiplex PCR. The study's processing was this. Nucleated cell counts per sample were estimated from amplification of reference gene primers within the assay. To quantify the absolute abundance of each unique TCRbeta CDR3 rearrangement, sequence reads were collapsed and filtered. For each sample, productive Simpson clonality was calculated by taking the square root of Simpson's diversity index across productive rearrangements. TCRdb retrieved this table from immuneACCESS and kept in-frame rearrangements only. Not all clones are present; in checked studies, unresolved V genes account for under half, and no reason is known for the remainder. V and J calls and clone size are as listed in that table; D and trimming were resolved from the DNA. Recorded for this sample are 150,000 to 200,000 clones; 81% of them occurred a single time. The top ten clones comprise approximately 11% of the sample.

Each collaborating institution followed its own protocols to collect whole blood in K2EDTA tubes. Collaborator samples were shipped for TCRbeta analysis as frozen whole blood, isolated PBMCs, or DNA extracted from either sample type. Sequencing was carried out using peripheral blood. The TCR sequence derives from a man aged 55 to 70 with active or convalescent COVID-19. Rearrangement joined TRBV28 to TRBJ2-3; D gene: possibly TRBD2, on 5 matching bases. The CDR3 region: CASSLRRDTQYF. At the DNA level, the sequence is TGTGCCAGCAGTTTACGGAGGGATACGCAGTATTTT.